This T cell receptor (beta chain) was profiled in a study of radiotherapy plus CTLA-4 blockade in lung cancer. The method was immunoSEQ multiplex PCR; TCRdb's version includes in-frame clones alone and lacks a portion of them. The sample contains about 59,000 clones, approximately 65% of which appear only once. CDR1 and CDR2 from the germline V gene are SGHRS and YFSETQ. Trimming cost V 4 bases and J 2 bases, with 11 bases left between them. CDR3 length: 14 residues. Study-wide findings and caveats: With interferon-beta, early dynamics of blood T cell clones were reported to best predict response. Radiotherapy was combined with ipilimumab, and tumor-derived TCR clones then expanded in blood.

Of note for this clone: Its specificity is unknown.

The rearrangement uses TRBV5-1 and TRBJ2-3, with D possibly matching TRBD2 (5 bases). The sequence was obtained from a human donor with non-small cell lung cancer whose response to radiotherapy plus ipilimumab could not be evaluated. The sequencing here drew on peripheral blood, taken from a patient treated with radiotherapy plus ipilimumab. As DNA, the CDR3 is TGCGCCAGCAGCCAGGACTTGCCCACAGATACGCAGTATTTT. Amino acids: CASSQDLPTDTQYF.